Listed here is a single T cell receptor beta chain. Antigen specificity is unknown. This sample also contains other DNA sequences that code for the same CDR3. This entry is derived from a study of shared clonotypes between healthy human individuals. Study-wide points: Several donors showed sharing of about 4.6% of naive CD4 clonotypes.

The V gene end was trimmed by 0 bases and the J gene end by 4 bases; junction bases not matched to a gene: 4. Germline CDR1 and CDR2: SGHDT and YYEEEE. The CDR3 runs 15 residues. The naive CD8 subset, CD45RO-negative cells positively selected for CCR7, excluded terminally differentiated effector memory CD45RA+ cells. This table comes from immunoSEQ multiplex PCR, and its TCRdb copy is limited to in-frame clones, with some not included. Of 500,000 to 700,000 clones listed, approximately 95% are singletons. Material for sequencing was naive CD8+ T cells sorted from blood. This TCR was sampled from a woman aged 30 to 39 in good health. The gene calls are TRBV5-6 and TRBJ2-7; 10 nucleotides agree with TRBD2. This chain's CDR3 is CASSLGLAGVYEQYF. The CDR3, as DNA: TGTGCCAGCAGCTTGGGTCTAGCGGGAGTTTACGAGCAGTACTTC.